This T cell receptor (beta chain) was retrieved from a study of OX40 agonist ivuxolimab in advanced cancers. CDR1 is SNHLY and CDR2 is FYNNEI in the germline V gene. The CDR3 extends over 13 amino acids. V was trimmed by 8 bases and J by 2 bases, leaving 13 bases between them. A note on this clone: Its specificity is unknown.

Clones were read by immunoSEQ multiplex PCR, and TCRdb kept only the in-frame ones, dropping some. This sample carries around 13,000 clones, approximately 76% of them seen once, and the ten largest clones take 32%. Points from the study as a whole: Averaging showed that CD8+ T cells had more expanded clones than CD4+ did.

Sequencing used CD4+ or CD8+ T cells sorted from blood, obtained in a trial of the OX40 agonist ivuxolimab. The sequence derives from an adult with an advanced solid tumor such as melanoma, head and neck, liver or kidney cancer. V is TRBV2 and J is TRBJ2-7; the D gene could be TRBD1 or TRBD2 (5 bases each). Written as DNA, the CDR3 is TGTGCCAGCTTGAACCCGGGACCCTACGAGCAGTACTTC. This encodes CASLNPGPYEQYF.